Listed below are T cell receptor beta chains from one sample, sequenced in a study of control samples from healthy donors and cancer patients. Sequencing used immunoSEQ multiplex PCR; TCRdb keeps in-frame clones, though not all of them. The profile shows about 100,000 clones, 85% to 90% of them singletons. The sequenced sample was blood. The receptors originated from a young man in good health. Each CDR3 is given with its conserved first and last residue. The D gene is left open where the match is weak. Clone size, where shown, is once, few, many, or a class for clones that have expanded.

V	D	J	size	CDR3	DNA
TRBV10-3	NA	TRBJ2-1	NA	CAIRRTDEGNEQFF	TGTGCCATCAGGCGGACAGACGAGGGCAATGAGCAGTTCTTC
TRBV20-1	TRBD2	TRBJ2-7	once	CSASGRGGRPTYEQYF	TGCAGTGCTAGTGGGCGGGGGGGCAGACCCACCTACGAGCAGTACTTC
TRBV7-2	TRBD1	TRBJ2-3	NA	CASSGGQGERDTQYF	TGTGCCAGCAGCGGGGGACAGGGGGAAAGAGATACGCAGTATTTT
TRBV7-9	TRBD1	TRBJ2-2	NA	CASRSTGPGELFF	TGTGCCAGCAGATCGACAGGGCCCGGGGAGCTGTTTTTT
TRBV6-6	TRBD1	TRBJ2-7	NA	CASTRGTGDHEQYF	TGTGCCAGCACTCGCGGGACAGGGGACCACGAGCAGTACTTC
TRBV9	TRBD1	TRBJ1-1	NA	CASSSGGTGGPEAFF	TGTGCCAGCAGCTCCGGGGGGACAGGGGGCCCTGAAGCTTTCTTT
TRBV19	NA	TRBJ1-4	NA	CASSIGLGSEKLFF	TGTGCCAGTAGTATCGGATTAGGTAGTGAAAAACTGTTTTTT
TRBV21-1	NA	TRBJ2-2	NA	CASPQSWLAGGTGELFF	TGTGCCAGCCCCCAGTCGTGGCTAGCGGGAGGTACCGGGGAGCTGTTTTTT
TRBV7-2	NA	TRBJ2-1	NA	CASSLIGRDAAFF	TGTGCCAGCAGCTTAATTGGACGGGATGCGGCGTTCTTC
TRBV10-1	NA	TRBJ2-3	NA	CASSESGQGRTDTQYF	TGCGCCAGCAGTGAGTCGGGGCAGGGAAGGACAGATACGCAGTATTTT
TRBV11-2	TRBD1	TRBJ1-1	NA	CASSRWTRGQANTEAFF	TGTGCCAGCAGCAGATGGACGAGGGGACAGGCGAACACTGAAGCTTTCTTT
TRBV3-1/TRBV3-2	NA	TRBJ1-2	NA	CASSPLGRENYGYTF	TGTGCCAGCAGCCCCCTCGGGCGGGAGAACTATGGCTACACCTTC
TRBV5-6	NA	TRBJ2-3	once	CASSFDLSDTQYF	TGTGCCAGCAGCTTCGACTTGTCAGATACGCAGTATTTT
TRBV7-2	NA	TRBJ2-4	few	CASSLIRGVSKNIQYF	TGTGCCAGCAGCTTAATTAGGGGGGTCTCCAAAAACATTCAGTACTTC